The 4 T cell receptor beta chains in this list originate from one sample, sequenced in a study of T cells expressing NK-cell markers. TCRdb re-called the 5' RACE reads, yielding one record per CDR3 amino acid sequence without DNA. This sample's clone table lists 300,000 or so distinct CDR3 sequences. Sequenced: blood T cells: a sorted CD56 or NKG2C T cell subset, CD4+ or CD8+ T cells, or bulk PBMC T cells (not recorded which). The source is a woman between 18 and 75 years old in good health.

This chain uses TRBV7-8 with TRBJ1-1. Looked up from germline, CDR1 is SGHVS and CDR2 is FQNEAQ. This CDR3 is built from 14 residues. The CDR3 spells CASSAGGGNTEAFF. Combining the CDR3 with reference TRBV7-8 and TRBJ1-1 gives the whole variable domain GAGVSQSPRYKVAKRGQDVALRCDPISGHVSLFWYQQALGQGPEFLTYFQNEAQLDKSGLPSDRFFAERPEGSVSTLKIQRTQQEDSAVYLCASSAGGGNTEAFFGQGTRLTVV.

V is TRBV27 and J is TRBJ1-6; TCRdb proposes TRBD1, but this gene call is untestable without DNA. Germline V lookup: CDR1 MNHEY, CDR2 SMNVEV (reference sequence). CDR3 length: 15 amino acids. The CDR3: CASTSQGAGERSLHF.

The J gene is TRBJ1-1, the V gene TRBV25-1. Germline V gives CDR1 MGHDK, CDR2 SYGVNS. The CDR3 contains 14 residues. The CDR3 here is CASRELGGGTEAFF.

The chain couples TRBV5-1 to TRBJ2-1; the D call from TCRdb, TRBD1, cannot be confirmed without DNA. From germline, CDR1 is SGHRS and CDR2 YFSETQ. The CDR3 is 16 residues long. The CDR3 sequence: CASSFTTGQSGNEQFF. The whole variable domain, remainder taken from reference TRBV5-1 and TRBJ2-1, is KAGVTQTPRYLIKTRGQQVTLSCSPISGHRSVSWYQQTPGQGLQFLFEYFSETQRNKGNFPGRFSGRQFSNSRSEMNVSTLELGDSALYLCASSFTTGQSGNEQFFGPGTRLTVL.